This TCR beta chain was captured in a study of cytomegalovirus exposure and HLA in healthy donors. Study-wide context: The 90 to 150 validation repertoires used the same platform as the 500 to 700 first-cohort repertoires, a later analysis reported. Study-wide points: Reports described diagnosis of cytomegalovirus status by the classifier as highly specific and sensitive.

The assay was immunoSEQ multiplex PCR, and TCRdb's table has in-frame clones only and misses some. This sample carries 70,000 or so clones, approximately 94% of them seen once, and the ten largest clones take roughly 1%. As to this clone: Its cognate antigen is unknown.

Germline V gene lookup returns CDR1 ENHRY and CDR2 SYGVKD. The CDR3 extends over 18 amino acids. Trimming at V came to 2 bases and at J to 4 bases, leaving 9 bases not matched to a gene. This TCR was sampled from a woman aged 18-29 years in good health and CMV-seronegative. Sequenced sample: PBMCs. This chain joins TRBV10-3 and TRBJ2-3; 13 positions agree with TRBD2. CDR3 protein: CAISEGTSGKGLADTQYF. In DNA, the CDR3 is TGTGCCATCAGTGAGGGGACTAGCGGGAAGGGGCTAGCAGATACGCAGTATTTT.